What follows describes a single T cell receptor beta chain. Germline CDR1 reads SGHTA; CDR2 reads FQGNSA. CDR3 size: 16 residues. The V end was cut by 1 base, the J end by 1 base, with 10 bases between. Method: immunoSEQ multiplex PCR; TCRdb's copy keeps in-frame clones and lacks some. The sample lists approximately 470,000 clones, roughly 87% occurring once. The sample originates from a study of blood T cell repertoires in COVID-19. Study summary: Sources were T cells, B-cell-depleted T cells, or PBMCs; the material itself was cDNA or gDNA.

Cohorts were based on clinical histories the participants reported. This clonotype was sampled from a woman between 18 and 30 years old who had recovered from COVID-19. The sample consisted of PBMCs or T cells enriched from blood (not recorded which). V and J are TRBV7-2 and TRBJ2-2, with a possible D match to TRBD2 (6 bases). The CDR3 loop reads CASSLEGLKNTGELFF. The CDR3 DNA is TGTGCCAGCAGCTTAGAGGGACTTAAGAACACCGGGGAGCTGTTTTTT.